This T cell receptor beta chain originates from a study of regulatory T cells in long-lasting Graves disease. Points from the study as a whole: It was in persistent disease that TRBV28, TRBJ1-2 and TRBJ2-5 were favored. Newly diagnosed Graves' patients exceeded persistent ones in TCR diversity.

Time point denoted: newly diagnosed GD, antithyroid drugs for less than 3 months. The TCR library used RNA extracted from PBMCs. CDR1 and CDR2 from the germline V gene are ENHRY and SYGVKD. V shed 2 bases and J 6 bases; nucleotides not matched to a gene: 7. CDR3 size: 16 residues. Construction of the TCR beta libraries employed iRepertoire HTBI primers in conjunction with Arm-PCR of CDR3 regions. As originally analysed: Analysis of the samples identified roughly 62 TRBV and 14 TRBJ segments. TCRdb recomputed calls from the multiplex PCR reads with MiXCR, one row per CDR3 protein. The V and J calls and clone size are TCRdb's, not the authors'. The sample has about 430,000 distinct CDR3 sequences, about 15% seen once. With respect to this clonotype: The antigen is unknown.

The same sample was also studied in work on T cells in Graves' hyperthyroidism and ophthalmopathy. As that study records: Lactation, pregnancy, other autoimmune disease or uncontrolled infection excluded patients.

The sequence derives from a middle-aged woman with Graves disease. The material was peripheral blood mononuclear cells (PBMCs), obtained at new diagnosis, from a patient treated with antithyroid drugs. The chain carries TRBV10-3 and TRBJ2-1, with 10 positions matching TRBD2. CDR3 sequence (DNA): TGTGCCATCAGTGAGAAAGAGCGGGAGGGCACCAATGAGCAGTTCTTC. It codes for CAISEKEREGTNEQFF.